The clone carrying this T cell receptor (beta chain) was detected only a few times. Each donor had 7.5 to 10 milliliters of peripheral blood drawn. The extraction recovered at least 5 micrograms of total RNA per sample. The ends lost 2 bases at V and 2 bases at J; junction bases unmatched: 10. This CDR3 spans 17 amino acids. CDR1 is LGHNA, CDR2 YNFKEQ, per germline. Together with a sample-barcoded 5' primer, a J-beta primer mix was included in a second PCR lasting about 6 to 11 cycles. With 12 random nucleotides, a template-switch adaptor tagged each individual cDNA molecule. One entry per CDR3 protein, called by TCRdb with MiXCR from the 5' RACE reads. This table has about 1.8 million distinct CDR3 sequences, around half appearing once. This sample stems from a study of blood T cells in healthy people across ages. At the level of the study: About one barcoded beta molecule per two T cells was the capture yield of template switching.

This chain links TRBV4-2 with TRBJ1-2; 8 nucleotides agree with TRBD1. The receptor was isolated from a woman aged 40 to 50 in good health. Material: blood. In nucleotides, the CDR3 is TGTGCCAGCAGCCAACGAAAAGGACAGGGAGGAAACTATGGCTACACCTTC. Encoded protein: CASSQRKGQGGNYGYTF.